This is a list of T cell receptor beta chains from one sample in a study of blood T cell repertoires in COVID-19. Only in-frame clones appear in the TCRdb table, and some are missing; sequencing was by immunoSEQ multiplex PCR. The data hold approximately 400,000 clones, with 88% observed a single time. Sequencing was done on a sample of PBMCs or T cells enriched from blood (not recorded which). These receptors were collected from a woman in her late teens or twenties who had recovered from COVID-19. Both conserved end residues are part of each CDR3. Each record gives: V gene, J gene, D gene, clone size, CDR3 DNA, CDR3 protein. D genes are given only for firm matches. The listing skips clone size in some rows; elsewhere it reads once, few, many or a size class.

v_gene: TRBV4-3
j_gene: TRBJ2-1
d_gene: TRBD2
abundance: .
CDR3nt: TGCGCCAGCAGCCAAGATCGGACTAGCGGGGGGAGGGCAGGCAATGAGCAGTTCTTC
CDR3aa: CASSQDRTSGGRAGNEQFF

v_gene: TRBV18
j_gene: TRBJ1-2
d_gene: .
abundance: .
CDR3nt: TGTGCCAGCTCACCGAATACGGACAGCTATGGCTACACCTTC
CDR3aa: CASSPNTDSYGYTF

v_gene: TRBV18
j_gene: TRBJ2-1
d_gene: .
abundance: .
CDR3nt: TGTGCCAGCTCACCACGAGGGTATGATGAGCAGTTCTTC
CDR3aa: CASSPRGYDEQFF

v_gene: TRBV6-5
j_gene: TRBJ2-5
d_gene: .
abundance: .
CDR3nt: TGTGCCAGCACTACCGACTGGGAGACCCAGTACTTC
CDR3aa: CASTTDWETQYF

v_gene: TRBV7-2
j_gene: TRBJ2-7
d_gene: .
abundance: .
CDR3nt: TGTGCCAGCAGCTTAGGCGGCAGGGTTCAGGACGAGCAGTACTTC
CDR3aa: CASSLGGRVQDEQYF

v_gene: TRBV30
j_gene: TRBJ1-2
d_gene: .
abundance: .
CDR3nt: TGTGCCTGGAGTGAACAGCACTATGGCTACACCTTC
CDR3aa: CAWSEQHYGYTF

v_gene: TRBV7-9
j_gene: TRBJ2-3
d_gene: TRBD1
abundance: .
CDR3nt: TGTGCCAGCAGCTTAGTAGGGTATTGGACAGGGGGCCGCACAGATACGCAGTATTTT
CDR3aa: CASSLVGYWTGGRTDTQYF

v_gene: TRBV21-1
j_gene: TRBJ1-4
d_gene: .
abundance: .
CDR3nt: TGTGCCAGCAGCAAAAAGGGACAGGGTGGTGAAAAACTGTTTTTT
CDR3aa: CASSKKGQGGEKLFF

v_gene: TRBV6-5
j_gene: TRBJ2-5
d_gene: .
abundance: few
CDR3nt: TGTGCCAGCATTCAAACCCGGGACTTCCAAGAGACCCAGTACTTC
CDR3aa: CASIQTRDFQETQYF

v_gene: TRBV28
j_gene: TRBJ1-5
d_gene: TRBD1
abundance: .
CDR3nt: TGTGCCAGCAGTCGTAAGGGGGCGGCAGGCAATCAGCCCCAGCATTTT
CDR3aa: CASSRKGAAGNQPQHF

v_gene: TRBV7-3
j_gene: TRBJ1-1
d_gene: .
abundance: .
CDR3nt: TGTGCCAGCAGCCCCGACGGGGGGGCAGGTACTGAAGCTTTCTTT
CDR3aa: CASSPDGGAGTEAFF

v_gene: TRBV5-6
j_gene: TRBJ1-2
d_gene: .
abundance: .
CDR3nt: TGTGCCAGCAGCTTGGGACAGCACTATGGCTACACCTTC
CDR3aa: CASSLGQHYGYTF

v_gene: TRBV29-1
j_gene: TRBJ2-7
d_gene: .
abundance: .
CDR3nt: TGCAGCGCCTTACAGGGCTACGAGCAGTACTTC
CDR3aa: CSALQGYEQYF

v_gene: TRBV13
j_gene: TRBJ1-1
d_gene: TRBD1
abundance: .
CDR3nt: TGTGCCAGCAGTGTCCAGGGGGTGAGGAGCACTGAAGCTTTCTTT
CDR3aa: CASSVQGVRSTEAFF

v_gene: TRBV27
j_gene: TRBJ1-1
d_gene: TRBD1
abundance: .
CDR3nt: TGTGCCAGCAGTTTATCCCCCATGGACAGGGTGGGACTGAACACTGAAGCTTTCTTT
CDR3aa: CASSLSPMDRVGLNTEAFF

v_gene: TRBV19
j_gene: TRBJ2-5
d_gene: TRBD2
abundance: once
CDR3nt: TGTGCCAGTAGTTTACTAGCGGGAGGAGAGACCCAGTACTTC
CDR3aa: CASSLLAGGETQYF

v_gene: TRBV27
j_gene: TRBJ1-2
d_gene: TRBD1
abundance: .
CDR3nt: TGTGCCAGCAGTTCCCCACAGGGGGGCTATGGCTACACCTTC
CDR3aa: CASSSPQGGYGYTF

v_gene: TRBV9
j_gene: TRBJ1-6
d_gene: .
abundance: .
CDR3nt: TGTGCCAGCAGCGTAGAAGAGAAATCACCCCTCCACTTT
CDR3aa: CASSVEEKSPLHF

v_gene: TRBV11-2
j_gene: TRBJ1-5
d_gene: .
abundance: .
CDR3nt: TGTGCCAGCAGGGTGTTCGGGGGCAATCAGCCCCAGCATTTT
CDR3aa: CASRVFGGNQPQHF

v_gene: TRBV10-2
j_gene: TRBJ2-7
d_gene: .
abundance: .
CDR3nt: TGCGCCAGCAGGGACACGAGATCCTACGAGCAGTACTTC
CDR3aa: CASRDTRSYEQYF

v_gene: TRBV5-4
j_gene: TRBJ2-1
d_gene: TRBD2
abundance: .
CDR3nt: TGTGCCAGCAGCCTCCCGGGGAGCGGGGGGTCTTGGGAGCAGTTCTTC
CDR3aa: CASSLPGSGGSWEQFF

v_gene: TRBV6-5
j_gene: TRBJ2-3
d_gene: .
abundance: .
CDR3nt: TGTGCCGTCAATAGGGAAGGGACATTCACAGATACGCAGTATTTT
CDR3aa: CAVNREGTFTDTQYF

v_gene: TRBV4-3
j_gene: TRBJ1-2
d_gene: .
abundance: .
CDR3nt: TGCGCCAGCAGCCAAGGCTACCCCCGGGGGTTCGTCTATGGCTACACCTTC
CDR3aa: CASSQGYPRGFVYGYTF

v_gene: TRBV3-1/TRBV3-2
j_gene: TRBJ2-2
d_gene: TRBD1
abundance: once
CDR3nt: TGTGCCAGCAGCCAGAACCGTGACAGGGTGTTCAACGGGGAGCTGTTTTTT
CDR3aa: CASSQNRDRVFNGELFF

v_gene: TRBV7-9
j_gene: TRBJ2-2
d_gene: TRBD1
abundance: .
CDR3nt: TGTGCCAGCAGGTCACAGGGGGCCACCGGGGAGCTGTTTTTT
CDR3aa: CASRSQGATGELFF

v_gene: TRBV7-9
j_gene: TRBJ2-1
d_gene: TRBD1
abundance: .
CDR3nt: TGTGCCAGCAGCTTAACTCCGGGACAGGGAACGTTCTTC
CDR3aa: CASSLTPGQGTFF

v_gene: TRBV14
j_gene: TRBJ1-4
d_gene: .
abundance: .
CDR3nt: TGTGCCAGCAGCCAAGGGGAGGGGGGACGGAATGAAAAACTGTTTTTT
CDR3aa: CASSQGEGGRNEKLFF

v_gene: TRBV5-4
j_gene: TRBJ1-4
d_gene: TRBD1
abundance: .
CDR3nt: TGTGCCAGCAGCCCATGGGACAGTTCTGAAAAACTGTTTTTT
CDR3aa: CASSPWDSSEKLFF

v_gene: TRBV30
j_gene: TRBJ1-5
d_gene: .
abundance: .
CDR3nt: TGTGCCTGGAGTAAACGGCCGGGGGAGGGCAATCAGCCCCAGCATTTT
CDR3aa: CAWSKRPGEGNQPQHF

v_gene: TRBV28
j_gene: TRBJ2-7
d_gene: TRBD1
abundance: .
CDR3nt: TGTGCCAGCACTCCGACAGGGCGCGCCTACGAGCAGTACTTC
CDR3aa: CASTPTGRAYEQYF

v_gene: TRBV9
j_gene: TRBJ1-4
d_gene: .
abundance: .
CDR3nt: TGTGCCAGCAGCCCCGGGGGGGGGATAAATGAAAAACTGTTTTTT
CDR3aa: CASSPGGGINEKLFF

v_gene: TRBV11-2
j_gene: TRBJ1-1
d_gene: .
abundance: .
CDR3nt: TGTGCCAGCAGCTTCAAGCAGGGTACCACTGAAGCTTTCTTT
CDR3aa: CASSFKQGTTEAFF

v_gene: TRBV5-1
j_gene: TRBJ2-5
d_gene: .
abundance: .
CDR3nt: TGCGCCAGCAGCTTGGGCAGGGACTCCCAAGAGACCCAGTACTTC
CDR3aa: CASSLGRDSQETQYF

v_gene: TRBV14
j_gene: TRBJ1-4
d_gene: .
abundance: .
CDR3nt: TGTGCCAGCAGCCAAGATTACGGGTCCGGTAATGAAAAACTGTTTTTT
CDR3aa: CASSQDYGSGNEKLFF

v_gene: TRBV6-1
j_gene: TRBJ1-4
d_gene: .
abundance: .
CDR3nt: TGTGCCAGCAGTGAGCGGTCTAATGAAAAACTGTTTTTT
CDR3aa: CASSERSNEKLFF

v_gene: TRBV7-9
j_gene: TRBJ2-1
d_gene: .
abundance: .
CDR3nt: TGTGCCAGCAGCTTAGCGCAGGTGCCACATTTCAATGAGCAGTTCTTC
CDR3aa: CASSLAQVPHFNEQFF

v_gene: TRBV29-1
j_gene: TRBJ1-2
d_gene: TRBD1
abundance: once
CDR3nt: TGCAGCGTTGAAGATGGGACAGGGGGAAACTATGGCTACACCTTC
CDR3aa: CSVEDGTGGNYGYTF

v_gene: TRBV5-1
j_gene: TRBJ1-1
d_gene: TRBD1
abundance: .
CDR3nt: TGCGCCAGCAGCATTGCCCCCGGGACAGCTCTGAACACTGAAGCTTTCTTT
CDR3aa: CASSIAPGTALNTEAFF

v_gene: TRBV10-3
j_gene: TRBJ1-4
d_gene: .
abundance: .
CDR3nt: TGTGCCATCATCCAGGCGGGAGGCCACAAAAATGAAAAACTGTTTTTT
CDR3aa: CAIIQAGGHKNEKLFF

v_gene: TRBV6-5
j_gene: TRBJ1-2
d_gene: .
abundance: .
CDR3nt: TGTGCCAGCAGTTACCTTGATGGAGCTAACTATGGCTACACCTTC
CDR3aa: CASSYLDGANYGYTF

v_gene: TRBV12-3/TRBV12-4
j_gene: TRBJ1-2
d_gene: .
abundance: few
CDR3nt: TGTGCCAGCAACCAGGGGTCCTACTATGGCTACACCTTC
CDR3aa: CASNQGSYYGYTF

v_gene: TRBV29-1
j_gene: TRBJ1-2
d_gene: .
abundance: few
CDR3nt: TGCAGCGTTGACGCAGGGGATGGCTACACCTTC
CDR3aa: CSVDAGDGYTF

v_gene: TRBV6-5
j_gene: TRBJ2-7
d_gene: .
abundance: .
CDR3nt: TGTGCCAGCAGTTTGGGCCTACTCCAGACCTCCTACGAGCAGTACTTC
CDR3aa: CASSLGLLQTSYEQYF

v_gene: TRBV25-1
j_gene: TRBJ2-7
d_gene: TRBD1
abundance: .
CDR3nt: TGTGCCAGCAGTGAACCCGGACAGGGCACATACGAGCAGTACTTC
CDR3aa: CASSEPGQGTYEQYF

v_gene: TRBV28
j_gene: TRBJ1-5
d_gene: .
abundance: .
CDR3nt: TGTGCCAGCAGTTCTGAGCGACAGGTTCGCAATCAGCCCCAGCATTTT
CDR3aa: CASSSERQVRNQPQHF

v_gene: TRBV18
j_gene: TRBJ1-1
d_gene: .
abundance: .
CDR3nt: TGTGCCAGCTCACCGATTATGGGGCAGTCTACCACTGAAGCTTTCTTT
CDR3aa: CASSPIMGQSTTEAFF

v_gene: TRBV4-1
j_gene: TRBJ2-7
d_gene: .
abundance: .
CDR3nt: TGCGCCAGCAGCCAGTTCCAACAGGGAAAATGGGGTTCCTACGAGCAGTACTTC
CDR3aa: CASSQFQQGKWGSYEQYF

v_gene: TRBV6-5
j_gene: TRBJ1-1
d_gene: TRBD1
abundance: .
CDR3nt: TGTGCCAGCAGTTACATCACAGGGGGAAACACTGAAGCTTTCTTT
CDR3aa: CASSYITGGNTEAFF

v_gene: TRBV5-1
j_gene: TRBJ2-3
d_gene: .
abundance: once
CDR3nt: TGCGCCAGCAGCTTGGTAGGGGGAAGCACAGATACGCAGTATTTT
CDR3aa: CASSLVGGSTDTQYF

v_gene: TRBV19
j_gene: TRBJ1-1
d_gene: .
abundance: .
CDR3nt: TGTGCCAGTAGTATTATATGGGGGCAATTCACTGAAGCTTTCTTT
CDR3aa: CASSIIWGQFTEAFF

v_gene: TRBV11-2
j_gene: TRBJ1-6
d_gene: .
abundance: .
CDR3nt: TGTGCCAGCAGCTTAACGGACTATGAATCACCCCTCCACTTT
CDR3aa: CASSLTDYESPLHF

v_gene: TRBV18
j_gene: TRBJ1-4
d_gene: .
abundance: once
CDR3nt: TGTGCCAGCTCACCTACCGGGACTGGAGAAAAACTGTTTTTT
CDR3aa: CASSPTGTGEKLFF

v_gene: TRBV27
j_gene: TRBJ1-6
d_gene: TRBD1
abundance: .
CDR3nt: TGTGCCAGCAGTTGGGGACAGCAGAATTCACCCCTCCACTTT
CDR3aa: CASSWGQQNSPLHF

v_gene: TRBV5-1
j_gene: TRBJ2-7
d_gene: TRBD1
abundance: .
CDR3nt: TGCGCCAGCAGCTCCGGGACAGGCTCCTACGAGCAGTACTTC
CDR3aa: CASSSGTGSYEQYF

v_gene: TRBV9
j_gene: TRBJ1-2
d_gene: TRBD1
abundance: .
CDR3nt: TGTGCCAGCAGCGTAGGACAGGGTGTAAACTATGGCTACACCTTC
CDR3aa: CASSVGQGVNYGYTF

v_gene: TRBV5-4
j_gene: TRBJ2-3
d_gene: TRBD2
abundance: .
CDR3nt: TGTGCCAGCAGCTTCCTAGCGGGGGCCCCAGATACGCAGTATTTT
CDR3aa: CASSFLAGAPDTQYF

v_gene: TRBV2
j_gene: TRBJ1-4
d_gene: .
abundance: .
CDR3nt: TGTGCCAGCATCCCACCCCCTCCTAGACCCAATGAAAAACTGTTTTTT
CDR3aa: CASIPPPPRPNEKLFF